Listed below are T cell receptor beta chains from one sample, sequenced in a study of identical twins. MiXCR, applied by TCRdb to the 5' RACE reads, yields one record per CDR3 protein. The table lists roughly 480,000 distinct CDR3 sequences, approximately 24% of them singletons. A further study also used this sample, focusing on T cells expressing NK-cell markers.

The source material was CD4+ T cells sorted from blood. Receptor source: a woman between 18 and 29 years old in good health. Each CDR3 is given with its conserved first and last residue. The order of the fields is clone size, D gene, J gene, V gene, CDR3 DNA, CDR3 protein. The D gene is left open where the match is weak. Clone size appears in some rows only: once, few, many, or a class for an expanded clone.

>-|-|TRBJ2-5|TRBV6-6
TGTGCCAGCAGTCTGACTAGGTTCGAGACCCAGTACTTC
CASSLTRFETQYF
>few|-|TRBJ2-1|TRBV11-2
TGTGCCAGCAGCTTCCCTCACCGGGCCAATGAGCAGTTCTTC
CASSFPHRANEQFF
>-|-|TRBJ1-2|TRBV2
TGTGCCACCAGAGGCGGGGCTTCTGGCTACACCTTC
CATRGGASGYTF
>few|-|TRBJ2-1|TRBV5-1
TGCGCCAGCAGCTTGGCCTCAGGGGCGTACAATGAGCAGTTCTTC
CASSLASGAYNEQFF
>-|TRBD2|TRBJ2-1|TRBV7-9
TGTGCCAGCAGCTTCGCGACTAGCGGGAGCTCCTACAATGAGCAGTTCTTC
CASSFATSGSSYNEQFF
>-|TRBD1|TRBJ2-7|TRBV7-9
TGTGCCAGCAGCCCCTGGACAGGGCCCTACGAGCAGTACTTC
CASSPWTGPYEQYF
>few|TRBD2|TRBJ2-3|TRBV6-2/TRBV6-3
TGTGCCAGCAGCAACCTAGCGGGAGACCATACGCAGTATTTT
CASSNLAGDHTQYF
>few|-|TRBJ2-3|TRBV5-1
TGCGCCAGCAGCCGCGGGGCAGGGGGCACAGATACGCAGTATTTT
CASSRGAGGTDTQYF
>-|-|TRBJ1-1|TRBV20-1
TGCAGTGCCCCTACTTCTGGGGGGACTGAAGCTTTCTTT
CSAPTSGGTEAFF
>-|TRBD1|TRBJ2-7|TRBV25-1
TGTGCCAGCAGTTTATGGACAGGGCTCAGACACGAGCAGTACTTC
CASSLWTGLRHEQYF
>-|TRBD2|TRBJ2-3|TRBV7-8
TGTGCCAGCAGCTCACGAAGGTCGCGGGAGGCGGTAGATACGCAGTATTTT
CASSSRRSREAVDTQYF
>few|TRBD1|TRBJ1-1|TRBV12-3/TRBV12-4
TGTGCCAGCAGCCTATACAGGGGGCATGCTTTCTTT
CASSLYRGHAFF
>-|TRBD2|TRBJ2-1|TRBV20-1
TGCAGTGCTAAACAGCGGGAGGGCTCCTACAATGAGCAGTTCTTC
CSAKQREGSYNEQFF
>-|-|TRBJ1-4|TRBV10-1
TGCGCCAGCAGTGAGTCAGGAGGGAAACTGTTTTTT
CASSESGGKLFF
>-|TRBD2|TRBJ2-1|TRBV11-2
TGTGCCAGCAGTACTAGCGGGAGGGCCAATGAGCAGTTCTTC
CASSTSGRANEQFF
>-|-|TRBJ1-1|TRBV24-1
TGTGCCACCAGTGCCGGGCCGAACACTGAAGCTTTCTTT
CATSAGPNTEAFF
>-|-|TRBJ2-1|TRBV5-1
TGCGCCAGCAGCTTTCCAGGGGATGAGCAGTTCTTC
CASSFPGDEQFF
>-|-|TRBJ1-2|TRBV12-3/TRBV12-4
TGTGCCAGCAGTTCCAGGACAGCCAACCTGGTGTATGGCTACACCTTC
CASSSRTANLVYGYTF
>few|-|TRBJ1-5|TRBV7-9
TGTGCCAGCAGCTTAGATGTACAGCCCCAGCATTTT
CASSLDVQPQHF
>few|-|TRBJ1-6|TRBV5-1
TGCGCCAGCAGCTTGGACGGGGTGGGTTCACCCCTCCACTTT
CASSLDGVGSPLHF
>-|-|TRBJ2-2|TRBV12-3/TRBV12-4
TGTGCCAGCAGTTTTCAGATGCCCGGGGAGCTGTTTTTT
CASSFQMPGELFF
>few|-|TRBJ2-6|TRBV4-3
TGCGCCAGCAGCCAAGGCCCACAAGAAGCGGGGGCCAACGTCCTGACTTTC
CASSQGPQEAGANVLTF
>few|-|TRBJ2-7|TRBV5-5
TGTGCCAGCAGCTTGGCCGGATTTTACGAGCAGTACTTC
CASSLAGFYEQYF
>-|TRBD2|TRBJ2-3|TRBV15
TGTGCCACCTTGCGGGGGTGGGACACAGATACGCAGTATTTT
CATLRGWDTDTQYF
>-|TRBD2|TRBJ2-7|TRBV20-1
TGCAGTGCTGCACTAGCGGGACCGCCTTACGAGCAGTACTTC
CSAALAGPPYEQYF
>-|-|TRBJ2-1|TRBV6-5
TGTGCCAGCAGTGGCCCCGGCGAGCAGTTCTTC
CASSGPGEQFF
>-|-|TRBJ2-1|TRBV18
TGTGCCAGCTCACCACAGCCGCCGAGCTCCTACAATGAGCAGTTCTTC
CASSPQPPSSYNEQFF
>-|TRBD2|TRBJ2-7|TRBV5-1
TGCGCCAGCAGCTTGTTCTCTAGCGGGGCCTACGAGCAGTACTTC
CASSLFSSGAYEQYF
>few|-|TRBJ2-7|TRBV6-2/TRBV6-3
TGTGCCAGCAGCCGAACACCCCGATCTCGCGACTTTTCGCTCGAGCAGTACTTC
CASSRTPRSRDFSLEQYF
>-|TRBD2|TRBJ2-7|TRBV12-3/TRBV12-4
TGTGCCAGCAGTTTTGGGACTAGCGGGGGAGGGACCTACGAGCAGTACTTC
CASSFGTSGGGTYEQYF
>few|TRBD1|TRBJ2-1|TRBV11-3
TGTGCCAGCAGCTTCGACAGGGGAACCTACAATGAGCAGTTCTTC
CASSFDRGTYNEQFF
>few|-|TRBJ2-3|TRBV12-3/TRBV12-4
TGTGCCAGCAGTTTGGTACCGGCAACCGATACGCAGTATTTT
CASSLVPATDTQYF
>-|TRBD2|TRBJ2-1|TRBV11-2
TGTGCCAGCAGCTCGTTCCGTTGGCTAGCGGGAGGACATTACAATGAGCAGTTCTTC
CASSSFRWLAGGHYNEQFF
>-|-|TRBJ2-3|TRBV4-3
TGCGCCAGCAGCCAAGACCACCGGCTAGCCTCACGGATGAATACGCAGTATTTT
CASSQDHRLASRMNTQYF
>-|TRBD2|TRBJ2-7|TRBV7-2
TGTGCCAGCAGCCGGACTAGCGGGAGGACCTCAACTTACGAGCAGTACTTC
CASSRTSGRTSTYEQYF
>-|-|TRBJ2-3|TRBV6-1
TGTGCCAGCAGCATGGCGTCAGATACGCAGTATTTT
CASSMASDTQYF
>few|-|TRBJ2-2|TRBV29-1
TGCAGCGCCCCGGTCGGGGGGCCTTACACCGGGGAGCTGTTTTTT
CSAPVGGPYTGELFF
>few|-|TRBJ1-5|TRBV5-1
TGCGCCAGCAGCATCCAGGGAGAGTGGCCCCAGCATTTT
CASSIQGEWPQHF
>few|-|TRBJ2-3|TRBV29-1
TGCAGCGTTGCTGATACCACTTATGGAGATACGCAGTATTTT
CSVADTTYGDTQYF
>few|TRBD2|TRBJ2-1|TRBV3-1
TGTGCCAGCAGCCAGCATGGTCGAAGACTAGCGGGAGGAGGGGAGCAGTTCTTC
CASSQHGRRLAGGGEQFF
>-|-|TRBJ2-7|TRBV7-6
TGTGCCAGCAGCTTTAGGGCGAGCTACGAGCAGTACTTC
CASSFRASYEQYF
>many|TRBD1|TRBJ2-1|TRBV11-2
TGCGCCAGCAGCTCGGGGACAGGGTCCTACAATGAGCAGTTCTTC
CASSSGTGSYNEQFF
>-|-|TRBJ1-2|TRBV6-6
TGTGCCAGCAGGTCGGCTGCACCGCACCGCTACACCTTC
CASRSAAPHRYTF
>few|TRBD2|TRBJ2-1|TRBV2
TGTGCCAGCAAATCGGGAGGCCTCAGTGAGCAGTTCTTC
CASKSGGLSEQFF
>-|-|TRBJ1-1|TRBV4-2
TGTGCCAGCAGCAAACTGAGGAACACTGAAGCTTTCTTT
CASSKLRNTEAFF
>few|-|TRBJ1-4|TRBV6-1
TGTGCCAGCAGTGCTGACGGAATTAATGAAAAACTGTTTTTT
CASSADGINEKLFF